This passage covers 20 T cell receptor beta chains from one sample sequenced in a study of regulatory T cells in long-lasting Graves disease. Specified time point: newly diagnosed GD, antithyroid drugs for less than 3 months. With RNA extracted from PBMCs as input, the TCR library was made. HTBI primers from iRepertoire and Arm-PCR of CDR3 regions yielded the TCR beta libraries. MiXCR, run by TCRdb on the multiplex PCR reads, gives a single entry per CDR3 protein. The sample consists of roughly 500,000 distinct CDR3 sequences, about 13% of them appearing once. These data are also associated with another study on T cells in Graves' hyperthyroidism and ophthalmopathy.

The sequenced sample was peripheral blood mononuclear cells (PBMCs), obtained at new diagnosis, from a patient treated with antithyroid drugs. The source of these receptors is a man in his thirties or forties with Graves disease.

Many counts were recorded for this clonotype. The chain carries TRBV20-1 and TRBJ2-7, with D possibly being TRBD1 (6 bases). V lost 5 bases to trimming and J lost 1 base, with 15 bases between them. CDR1 is DFQATT and CDR2 is SNEGSKA in the germline V gene (reference sequence). This CDR3 is built from 14 residues. The CDR3 sequence: CSARRFGQSYEQYF. DNA of the CDR3: TGCAGTGCTCGCCGGTTTGGACAGTCCTACGAGCAGTACTTC.

This clonotype was seen ten or more times. V is TRBV20-1 and J is TRBJ1-2, with D maybe TRBD1 (5 bases). This CDR3 contains 14 residues. Germline lookup yields CDR1 DFQATT and CDR2 SNEGSKA (reference sequence). V was trimmed by 3 bases and J by 2 bases, leaving 13 bases between them. The CDR3 spells CSASLPSGNYGYTF. CDR3 in DNA: TGCAGTGCTAGTCTTCCGTCAGGGAACTATGGCTACACCTTC.

This clonotype was recorded at least ten times. The chain employs TRBV20-1 and TRBJ2-7; no clear D gene. This CDR3 contains 15 residues. Germline CDR1 is DFQATT and CDR2 is SNEGSKA (reference sequence). Trimming took off 1 base at V and 0 bases at J, with 13 bases between the two ends. The CDR3 DNA follows: TGCAGTGCTAGAGCCCCCGGGCTAGGCTCCTACGAGCAGTACTTC. This codes for CSARAPGLGSYEQYF.

In this sample, this clonotype turned up many times. The chain joins TRBV2 to TRBJ2-1; 7 bases are a match to TRBD2. The CDR3 loop spans 12 amino acids. Germline CDR1 is SNHLY and CDR2 is FYNNEI. V gave up 4 bases and J gave up 12 bases; unmatched junction bases: 6. The chain's CDR3 is CASSASGTMQFF. Written as DNA, the CDR3 is TGTGCCAGCAGTGCGAGCGGGACCATGCAGTTCTTC. The full variable domain, completed using reference TRBV2 and TRBJ2-1, is EPEVTQTPSHQVTQMGQEVILRCVPISNHLYFYWYRQILGQKVEFLVSFYNNEISEKSEIFDDQFSVERPDGSNFTLKIRSTKLEDSAMYFCASSASGTMQFFGPGTRLTVL.

This clonotype has ten or more counts. This chain uses TRBV20-1 with TRBJ2-5; either TRBD1 or TRBD2 may fit D (5 bases each). The CDR3 spans 13 residues. V gave up 5 bases and J gave up 5 bases, with 15 bases separating them. Per germline, CDR1 DFQATT and CDR2 SNEGSKA (reference sequence). CDR3 region: CSAPGTSWETQYF. Written as DNA, the CDR3 is TGCAGTGCTCCCGGGACCAGTTGGGAGACCCAGTACTTC.

Remarks on this clonotype: A junction boundary mismatches the germline segment, possibly from a read error. The gene calls are TRBV29-1 and TRBJ2-7; 15 positions agree with TRBD2. Germline V gene sequence: CDR1 SQVTM, CDR2 ANQGSEA. The CDR3 is 17 residues long. CDR3 nucleotides: TGCAGCGCCGGGACGGGGACTAGCGGGAGGTACCGCTACGCGCAGTACTTC. Its translation is CSAGTGTSGRYRYAQYF.

This clonotype was picked up many times. Here the CDR3 DNA reads TGTGCCAGCGTTGCCGACAGGGCCATGAACACTGAAGCTTTCTTT. It specifies CASVADRAMNTEAFF. The chain carries TRBV12-3 or TRBV12-4 and TRBJ1-1, with 7 bases that match TRBD1. CDR3 length: 15 residues. Germline trimming cut 8 bases from V and 0 bases from J; bases unmatched to any gene: 9.

This chain connects TRBV6-1 to TRBJ2-1, with a possible D match to TRBD1 (6 bases). Looked up from germline, CDR1 is MNHNS and CDR2 is SASEGT. The CDR3 is made up of 12 amino acids. V dropped 8 bases and J dropped 9 bases, with 14 bases sitting between them. CDR3 sequence reads: CASGSGVGEQFF. DNA for the CDR3: TGTGCCAGCGGGTCAGGGGTCGGTGAGCAGTTCTTC.

This clonotype was seen ten or more times. The chain has TRBV6-1 and TRBJ1-1; no definite D call. Looked up from germline, CDR1 is MNHNS and CDR2 is SASEGT. The V and J ends lost 7 bases and 9 bases respectively, with 12 bases between them. This CDR3 spans 11 amino acids. Here the CDR3 reads CASIRGYQAFF. For the CDR3, the DNA is TGTGCCAGCATCCGGGGATATCAAGCTTTCTTT.

The sample holds many counts of this clonotype. The chain employs TRBV11-2 and TRBJ2-4, with 9 bases that match TRBD1. From germline, CDR1 is SGHAT and CDR2 FQNNGV. The CDR3 contains 13 residues. The ends lost 3 bases at V and 10 bases at J; junction bases unmatched: 4. In DNA form, the CDR3 reads TGTGCCAGCAGCTTGGGACAGGGAAGAATTCAGTACTTC. Translated: CASSLGQGRIQYF.

This clonotype came up many times. The chain carries TRBV28 and TRBJ1-4, with TRBD1 identical over 7 bases. Germline V gene data show CDR1 as MDHEN and CDR2 as SYDVKM. The V gene end was trimmed by 8 bases and the J gene end by 5 bases; junction bases not matched to a gene: 8. The CDR3 is 14 residues long. CDR3 sequence (DNA): TGTGCCAGCGTCGACCGGGACAGCAATGAAAAACTGTTTTTT. Its translation is CASVDRDSNEKLFF.

The chain couples TRBV30 to TRBJ2-1, with a weak D call TRBD2 (5 bases). This CDR3 is 11 amino acids long. Looked up from germline, CDR1 is GTSNPN and CDR2 is SVGIG (reference sequence). Trimming left V 5 bases short and J 6 bases short, with 8 bases between. CDR3: CAWLTSNEQFF. CDR3 sequence (DNA): TGTGCCTGGTTAACTAGCAATGAGCAGTTCTTC. Based on the CDR3 plus reference TRBV30 and TRBJ2-1, the full variable domain is SQTIHQWPATLVQPVGSPLSLECTVEGTSNPNLYWYRQAAGRGLQLLFYSVGIGQISSEVPQNLSASRPQDRQFILSSKKLLLSDSGFYLCAWLTSNEQFFGPGTRLTVL.

This clonotype was detected ten times or more. The chain uses TRBV27 and TRBJ1-1, with D unresolved. Germline CDR1 MNHEY, CDR2 SMNVEV (reference sequence). The CDR3 is made up of 16 amino acids. The V gene lost 0 bases and the J gene lost 2 bases, with 13 bases spanning the gap. CDR3 sequence (DNA): TGTGCCAGCAGTTTATCGAACAACCACTTTAACACTGAAGCTTTCTTT. The encoded protein is CASSLSNNHFNTEAFF.

This clonotype occurred many times. The rearrangement joins TRBV11-1 to TRBJ2-4; 8 bases fit TRBD2. Germline V gives CDR1 SGHAT, CDR2 FQDESV (reference sequence). J was trimmed by 8 bases and V by 4 bases; bases with no gene match: 7. The CDR3 is 14 residues long. The CDR3 nucleotides are TGTGCCAGCAGCTCGGGACTAGTCGGTTACATTCAGTACTTC. It encodes CASSSGLVGYIQYF.

This clonotype was recorded at least ten times. The rearrangement links TRBV28 to TRBJ2-5; tentatively, D is TRBD2 (6 bases). The CDR3 runs 15 residues. Germline assignment: CDR1 MDHEN and CDR2 SYDVKM. The V gene lost 5 bases and the J gene lost 5 bases, with 18 bases spanning the gap. In DNA, the CDR3 is TGTGCCAGCAGTCAGCCCGGGACTGTTCGCGAGACCCAGTACTTC. Amino acid sequence: CASSQPGTVRETQYF.

This clonotype was detected many times. V is TRBV29-1 and J is TRBJ2-1; D may be TRBD1 (5 bases). Trimming shortened V by 2 bases and J by 4 bases, and 9 bases separated the two germline ends. From germline, CDR1 is SQVTM and CDR2 ANQGSEA. This CDR3 is 13 amino acids long. This CDR3 reads CSVERGQYNEQFF. The CDR3 nucleotides read TGCAGCGTTGAAAGGGGCCAATACAATGAGCAGTTCTTC.

This clonotype was recorded many times. The rearrangement joins TRBV6-1 to TRBJ1-2; D might be TRBD1 (5 bases). With 6 bases removed from V and 2 bases from J, the gap between germline ends came to 13 bases. Germline CDR1 and CDR2: MNHNS and SASEGT. The CDR3 consists of 14 residues. The CDR3 DNA is TGTGCCAGCAGGATGGACACTCGAAACTATGGCTACACCTTC. Translating gives CASRMDTRNYGYTF.

This clonotype has a count of ten or more. The rearrangement links TRBV12-3 or TRBV12-4 to TRBJ1-3, with D possibly TRBD1 on 6 matching bases. V lost 7 bases, J lost 3 bases, and 13 bases lay in between. The CDR3 loop spans 14 amino acids. The chain's CDR3 is CASTAGHVGNTIYF. CDR3 nucleotide sequence: TGTGCCAGCACCGCGGGACACGTTGGAAACACCATATATTTT.

This clonotype has ten or more counts. The chain has TRBV7-2 and TRBJ2-4; TRBD1 is a possible D gene (5 bases). Trimming shortened V by 3 bases and J by 0 bases, and 9 bases separated the two germline ends. CDR1 and CDR2 (germline): SGHTA, FQGNSA. This CDR3 has 15 amino acids. The CDR3: CASSLDNLAKNIQYF. The CDR3 DNA is TGTGCCAGCAGCTTGGACAATCTAGCCAAAAACATTCAGTACTTC.

This clonotype was counted ten times or more. This chain uses TRBV2 with TRBJ1-6; maybe TRBD1 (5 bases). There are 12 residues in the CDR3. Trimming left V 3 bases short and J 12 bases short, with 9 bases between. Germline V gives CDR1 SNHLY, CDR2 FYNNEI. This chain's CDR3 is CASSEGVVPLHF. CDR3 bases: TGTGCCAGCAGTGAGGGGGTAGTACCCCTCCACTTT.